Below, one TCR beta chain is given with its context. Its antigen is currently unknown. Genes and germline come from the mouse. Read coverage stops 1 residue before the CDR3 terminus; the germline J gene supplies the remainder. The entry originates in a study of tissue T cells after allogeneic stem cell transplantation. Study outcomes and limitations: Across patients, clones rarely overlapped, yet motif clusters were shared tissue-specifically. The study did not identify alloreactive or antigen-specific tissue TCRs, and some clones might be persisting host cells.

Germline V gene sequence: CDR1 GKSSPN, CDR2 SITVG. The J segment lost 6 bases and the V segment lost 0 bases, leaving 1 base of the junction unmatched. This CDR3 contains 15 residues. The data were produced by immunoSEQ multiplex PCR, yet TCRdb's version contains in-frame clones alone and is incomplete. The sample records more than 20,000 clones, approximately 77% being singletons. The sequenced material came from spleen. This chain links TRBV31 with TRBJ1-6; 11 bases line up with TRBD1. TRBJ1-6 is identified as an open reading frame with a role that is uncertain. This clonotype originated in a female BALB/c mouse in good health. For this strain, the MHC haplotype corresponds to H2-d. CDR3 DNA, as far as it was read: TGTGCCTGGAGTCTGGGACAGGGGGGTAATTCGCCCCTCTAC. This gives the protein CAWSLGQGGNSPLY. The complete CDR3 reads CAWSLGQGGNSPLYF.